This T cell receptor (beta chain) was documented in a study of CD4 T cells in relation to SARS-CoV-2 and coronaviruses. Study context: TCR beta CDR3s were sequenced after approximately 11-day antigen culture of PBMCs. No peptide or an HIV-1 Nef peptide pool served as negative control. The study, taken as a whole, reports: Monoreactive clones expanded significantly more to SARS-CoV-2 than crossreactive clones did.

CD4+ T cells from unexposed donors were obtained before the COVID-19 pandemic (2011-2018). Isolation of CD4+ T cells took place after less than twelve days in culture. Unexposed-donor CD4+ T cells were probed with SARS-CoV-2 S/N and four cold-coronavirus spikes, cells permitting. In regard to this clone: What it binds is unknown.

The CDR3 loop spans 14 amino acids. The germline gives CDR1 ENHRY, CDR2 SYGVKD. The ends were cut back, 10 bases at V and 3 bases at J, with 18 bases in the middle. TCRdb's table, derived via immunoSEQ multiplex PCR, lists solely in-frame clones and lacks some. The sample gives about 29,000 clones, over 75% of which show up once; about 15% is in the top ten. V is TRBV10-3 and J is TRBJ2-5; D uncertain. Sequencing was done on a sample of CD4+ T cells from PBMCs, cultured in vitro. This TCR derives from a human donor in good health. This chain's CDR3 is CATSARVGEETQYF. The CDR3 DNA sequence: TGTGCCACATCGGCCCGGGTGGGCGAAGAGACCCAGTACTTC.